This T cell receptor beta chain was sequenced for a study of identical twins. The CDR3 has 13 residues. Germline V gene data show CDR1 as MNHNS and CDR2 as SASEGT. V lost 8 bases, J lost 6 bases, and 7 bases stayed unmatched. Template switching added a universal primer site; cDNA carried unique molecular identifiers. MiXCR was run by TCRdb on the 5' RACE reads, yielding one entry per CDR3 protein. The table lists under 500,000 distinct CDR3 sequences, roughly 13% of them singletons. These data were also reused for a study on yellow fever vaccine responses in identical twins.

The origin of this receptor is a woman aged 18 to 35 in good health. What was sequenced was CD4+ T cells sorted from blood. The J gene is TRBJ2-1, the V gene TRBV6-1, with 7 bases fitting TRBD2. The CDR3 reads CASGGREFNEQFF. Here the CDR3 DNA reads TGTGCCAGCGGAGGGAGGGAATTCAATGAGCAGTTCTTC.